Below are 17 T cell receptor beta chains sequenced from a single sample in a study of OX40 agonist ivuxolimab in advanced cancers. Using immunoSEQ multiplex PCR, the repertoire was profiled, and TCRdb retains in-frame clones only, with some absent. The table shows more than 70,000 clones, with roughly 90% occurring only once. Specimen: CD4+ or CD8+ T cells sorted from blood, collected in a trial of the OX40 agonist ivuxolimab. The receptor set was obtained from an adult with an advanced solid tumor such as melanoma, head and neck, liver or kidney cancer.

This rearrangement joins TRBV7-9 to TRBJ2-2; the D is unclear. Germline lookup yields CDR1 SEHNR and CDR2 FQNEAQ (reference sequence). The CDR3 extends over 16 amino acids. V lost 1 base, J lost 6 bases, and 15 bases lay in between. CDR3 in DNA: TGTGCCAGCAGCTTAGGGGGAAGTGGGATACCCGGGGAGCTGTTTTTT. Its protein is CASSLGGSGIPGELFF.

The chain combines TRBV11-1 with TRBJ2-5; D uncertain. V was clipped by 0 bases and J by 5 bases, with 13 bases between them. The CDR3 has 15 amino acids. From germline, CDR1 is SGHAT and CDR2 FQDESV (reference sequence). The CDR3 loop is CASSLAFGTRETQYF. CDR3 coding DNA: TGTGCCAGCAGCTTAGCCTTTGGAACCCGGGAGACCCAGTACTTC.

The rearrangement uses TRBV2 and TRBJ1-2; D not resolved. CDR3 length: 13 amino acids. V was pared by 4 bases and J by 2 bases, with 8 bases between. Germline CDR1 is SNHLY and CDR2 is FYNNEI. The CDR3 coding sequence is TGTGCCAGCAGTGGTACAGAGAACTATGGCTACACCTTC. Translating gives CASSGTENYGYTF. Using reference TRBV2 and TRBJ1-2 for the parts outside the CDR3, the full variable domain is EPEVTQTPSHQVTQMGQEVILRCVPISNHLYFYWYRQILGQKVEFLVSFYNNEISEKSEIFDDQFSVERPDGSNFTLKIRSTKLEDSAMYFCASSGTENYGYTFGSGTRLTVV.

This chain links TRBV4-1 with TRBJ2-7; possibly TRBD2 for D (5 bases). Germline V gene sequence: CDR1 MGHRA, CDR2 YSYEKL. The CDR3 length is 15 residues. V lost 0 bases to trimming and J lost 2 bases, with 11 bases between them. The CDR3 loop reads CASSQDLRVTYEQYF. DNA of the CDR3: TGCGCCAGCAGCCAAGATTTGAGGGTGACCTACGAGCAGTACTTC.

The chain uses TRBV4-2 and TRBJ2-3, with unresolved D. The germline CDR1 and CDR2 sequences are LGHNA and YNFKEQ. V shed 2 bases and J shed 2 bases, with 8 bases lying between them. The CDR3 has 14 residues. The CDR3 bases are TGTGCCAGCAGCCAACCTAATCCCACAGATACGCAGTATTTT. Amino acids: CASSQPNPTDTQYF.

This chain joins TRBV7-8 and TRBJ2-2, with 11 bases lining up with TRBD2. Per the germline V gene, CDR1 is SGHVS and CDR2 is FQNEAQ. The CDR3 runs 16 residues. V trimming: 5 bases; J trimming: 7 bases; junction bases outside the gene matches: 9. CDR3 loop: CASSPLVAGGGGELFF. Here the CDR3 DNA reads TGTGCCAGCAGCCCCCTTGTAGCGGGAGGGGGCGGGGAGCTGTTTTTT.

Here the CDR3 DNA reads TGTGCCAGCAGCTTGGAACCAGTAGCCAAAAACATTCAGTACTTC. This gives the protein CASSLEPVAKNIQYF. The V and J genes are TRBV7-2 and TRBJ2-4; unclear D gene. V lost 3 bases, J lost 0 bases, and 9 bases lay in between. Germline loops: CDR1 SGHTA, CDR2 FQGNSA. The CDR3 totals 15 residues.

This sequence joins TRBV7-8 and TRBJ2-7; 11 bases fit TRBD2. The CDR3 is 15 residues long. J lost 3 bases, V lost 2 bases, and 3 bases had no gene match. Germline V lookup: CDR1 SGHVS, CDR2 FQNEAQ. CDR3 DNA: TGTGCCAGCAGCTTAATACTAGCGGGGGACTACGAGCAGTACTTC. Protein: CASSLILAGDYEQYF.

The chain has TRBV18 and TRBJ2-1; perhaps TRBD1 as D (6 bases). Trimming left V 2 bases short and J 4 bases short, with 6 bases between. Germline lookup yields CDR1 KGHSH and CDR2 LQKENI. The CDR3 spans 13 residues. The CDR3 DNA reads TGTGCCAGCTCACCAGGACAGTACAATGAGCAGTTCTTC. Its protein product is CASSPGQYNEQFF. Looking up the rest from reference TRBV18 and TRBJ2-1 gives the full variable domain: NAGVMQNPRHLVRRRGQEARLRCSPMKGHSHVYWYRQLPEEGLKFMVYLQKENIIDESGMPKERFSAEFPKEGPSILRIQQVVRGDSAAYFCASSPGQYNEQFFGPGTRLTVL.

The rearrangement uses TRBV5-1 and TRBJ2-2; unclear D gene. This CDR3 is 15 amino acids long. Germline V lookup: CDR1 SGHRS, CDR2 YFSETQ. Trimming removed 0 bases at V and 5 bases at J, with 11 bases between. The CDR3 loop reads CASSLVVGITGELFF. The CDR3 bases are TGCGCCAGCAGCTTGGTAGTAGGGATAACCGGGGAGCTGTTTTTT.

The chain combines TRBV5-8 with TRBJ2-3; 8 bases line up with TRBD1. The junction had 3 bases not matched to a gene; V was cut back by 0 bases and J by 3 bases. This CDR3 spans 15 amino acids. Germline V CDR1 and CDR2: SGHTS, YDEGEE. CDR3 sequence reads: CASSLGTGWTDTQYF. In DNA, the CDR3 is TGTGCCAGCAGCTTGGGGACAGGGTGGACAGATACGCAGTATTTT.

V and J are TRBV7-2 and TRBJ2-1; D ambiguous. The V and J ends lost 5 bases and 3 bases respectively, with 11 bases between them. Germline-derived CDR1 and CDR2 are SGHTA and FQGNSA. The CDR3 extends over 14 amino acids. The CDR3 bases are TGTGCCAGCAGCCGAATCGTAGACTACAATGAGCAGTTCTTC. Its protein product is CASSRIVDYNEQFF.

The genes are TRBV5-1 and TRBJ2-7; perhaps D is TRBD1 or TRBD2 (5 bases each). Deletions cut 0 bases from V and 2 bases from J, with 12 bases between. This CDR3 is 15 amino acids long. Per germline, CDR1 SGHRS and CDR2 YFSETQ. CDR3 nucleotide sequence: TGCGCCAGCAGCTTGGGAGGGGCCGGACCCTACGAGCAGTACTTC. This sequence encodes CASSLGGAGPYEQYF.

The chain employs TRBV6-5 and TRBJ2-7, with TRBD2 as a possible D gene (5 bases). V shed 6 bases and J shed 2 bases, with 14 bases lying between them. Germline V gives CDR1 MNHEY, CDR2 SVGAGI. The CDR3 contains 14 residues. CDR3: CASRRTGSTYEQYF. For the CDR3, the DNA is TGTGCCAGCAGACGGACTGGTAGCACCTACGAGCAGTACTTC.

The chain recombines TRBV10-3 with TRBJ1-2; TRBD1 is a possible D gene (6 bases). Germline assignment: CDR1 ENHRY and CDR2 SYGVKD. The germline V and J ends were trimmed by 6 bases and 5 bases, with 13 bases remaining between them. The CDR3 is 13 residues long. For the CDR3, the DNA is TGTGCCATCAGACCCGGACAGACGTATGGCTACACCTTC. As protein: CAIRPGQTYGYTF.

The V call is TRBV11-3, the J call TRBJ2-3, with 8 bases aligning to TRBD1. V shed 5 bases, J shed 5 bases, and the junction held 3 bases outside the gene matches. Germline CDR1 is SGHNT and CDR2 is YENEEA. There are 13 residues in the CDR3. The CDR3 nucleotides are TGTGCCAGCAGCGACAGGGGAGAAGATACGCAGTATTTT. Its translation is CASSDRGEDTQYF.

The rearrangement uses TRBV7-9 and TRBJ2-1; D unresolved. V was shortened by 1 base and J by 9 bases, with 7 bases between the two germline ends. There are 12 residues in the CDR3. The germline CDR1 and CDR2 sequences are SEHNR and FQNEAQ (reference sequence). CDR3 nucleotide sequence: TGTGCCAGCAGCTTAGGACTTGGTGAGCAGTTCTTC. It is translated as CASSLGLGEQFF.